This record covers a single T cell receptor (beta chain). Its matching antigen is unknown. Trimming removed 7 bases from V and 0 bases from J; junction bases left unmatched: 15. Germline values: CDR1 SGHDN, CDR2 FVKESK. CDR3 length: 18 residues. Of the isolated RNA, all was reverse transcribed, and so the sequenced material was expressed TCRB transcripts. This table comes from immunoSEQ multiplex PCR, and its TCRdb copy is limited to in-frame clones, with some not included. Of about 14,000 clones in the sample, roughly 60% were seen once. These data originate in a study of beta chain features in type 1 diabetes. Notes on the study in general: Type 1 diabetes patients showed a moderate but significant shortening of TCRB CDR3s in all four CD4+ subsets.

The chain links TRBV14 to TRBJ2-7; 10 nucleotides line up with TRBD1. The clonotype originates from a woman under 30 with type 1 diabetes. The sample consisted of stem cell memory CD4+ T cells from blood. CDR3 loop: CASTQRDRGPVGSYEQYF. The CDR3 nucleotides read TGTGCCAGCACCCAGAGGGACAGGGGCCCGGTAGGCTCCTACGAGCAGTACTTC.